This is a list of T cell receptor beta chains from one sample in a study of blood T cell repertoires in COVID-19. Libraries were prepared by immunoSEQ multiplex PCR; TCRdb keeps only in-frame clonotypes and omits some of them. Found here are roughly 230,000 clones, about 79% of them singletons; the top ten hold 3% to 3.5%. Input material: PBMCs or T cells enriched from blood (not recorded which). These receptors were taken from a woman between 55 and 75 years old who had recovered from COVID-19. The CDR3 runs from the conserved cysteine through the conserved F or W. A D gene is named only where the DNA matches it firmly. The size entry is marked missing in some rows and otherwise reads once, few, many or a size class.

d_gene: TRBD1
j_gene: TRBJ2-7
v_gene: TRBV5-8
abundance: NA
CDR3aa: CASSLAGQDGYEQYF
CDR3nt: TGTGCCAGCAGCTTGGCGGGACAGGACGGCTACGAGCAGTACTTC

d_gene: TRBD1
j_gene: TRBJ1-2
v_gene: TRBV19
abundance: NA
CDR3aa: CAIHDRVSGYTF
CDR3nt: TGTGCCATCCACGACAGGGTCTCCGGCTACACCTTC

d_gene: NA
j_gene: TRBJ2-5
v_gene: TRBV6-5
abundance: NA
CDR3aa: CASSLQETQYF
CDR3nt: TGTGCCAGCAGCCTTCAAGAGACCCAGTACTTC

d_gene: TRBD1
j_gene: TRBJ1-6
v_gene: TRBV11-2
abundance: few
CDR3aa: CASSLETGESPLHF
CDR3nt: TGTGCCAGCAGCTTAGAGACAGGGGAATCACCCCTCCACTTT

d_gene: NA
j_gene: TRBJ1-1
v_gene: TRBV4-2
abundance: few
CDR3aa: CASRQGGQPGAFF
CDR3nt: TGTGCCAGCAGACAAGGGGGGCAACCTGGCGCTTTCTTT

d_gene: TRBD1
j_gene: TRBJ1-1
v_gene: TRBV2
abundance: NA
CDR3aa: CASNRDSNTEAFF
CDR3nt: TGTGCCAGCAACCGGGACAGTAACACTGAAGCTTTCTTT

d_gene: NA
j_gene: TRBJ1-1
v_gene: TRBV6-5
abundance: NA
CDR3aa: CASSYSPSITEAFF
CDR3nt: TGTGCCAGCAGTTACAGCCCTTCAATCACTGAAGCTTTCTTT

d_gene: NA
j_gene: TRBJ2-1
v_gene: TRBV12-3/TRBV12-4
abundance: NA
CDR3aa: CASSFGGYEQFF
CDR3nt: TGTGCCAGCAGTTTTGGGGGCTATGAGCAGTTCTTC

d_gene: NA
j_gene: TRBJ2-2
v_gene: TRBV4-3
abundance: NA
CDR3aa: CASSDETGTGELFF
CDR3nt: TGCGCCAGCAGCGATGAAACAGGGACCGGGGAGCTGTTTTTT

d_gene: NA
j_gene: TRBJ1-2
v_gene: TRBV3-1/TRBV3-2
abundance: once
CDR3aa: CASSQRGSDGYTF
CDR3nt: TGTGCCAGCAGCCAAAGGGGGTCGGATGGCTACACCTTC

d_gene: NA
j_gene: TRBJ1-3
v_gene: TRBV7-2
abundance: NA
CDR3aa: CASSSTSSGNTIYF
CDR3nt: TGTGCCAGCAGCTCTACTAGCTCTGGAAACACCATATATTTT

d_gene: TRBD2
j_gene: TRBJ2-1
v_gene: TRBV4-2
abundance: NA
CDR3aa: CASSLGSGGALNEQFF
CDR3nt: TGTGCCAGCAGCCTGGGGAGCGGGGGGGCCCTCAATGAGCAGTTCTTC

d_gene: TRBD2
j_gene: TRBJ2-2
v_gene: TRBV24-1
abundance: NA
CDR3aa: CATSDSGSITGELFF
CDR3nt: TGTGCCACCAGTGATAGCGGGAGCATAACCGGGGAGCTGTTTTTT

d_gene: TRBD2
j_gene: TRBJ2-2
v_gene: TRBV10-3
abundance: NA
CDR3aa: CAISDQRGFVGELFF
CDR3nt: TGTGCCATCAGTGATCAGCGGGGCTTCGTCGGGGAGCTGTTTTTT

d_gene: TRBD1
j_gene: TRBJ1-6
v_gene: TRBV10-3
abundance: once
CDR3aa: CAISERQGADSPLHF
CDR3nt: TGTGCCATCAGTGAGCGACAGGGGGCAGATTCACCCCTCCACTTT

d_gene: NA
j_gene: TRBJ2-3
v_gene: TRBV30
abundance: NA
CDR3aa: CAWSSYYLDTQYF
CDR3nt: TGTGCCTGGAGTTCTTATTACTTAGATACGCAGTATTTT

d_gene: NA
j_gene: TRBJ2-5
v_gene: TRBV6-2/TRBV6-3
abundance: NA
CDR3aa: CASSYGGSEETQYF
CDR3nt: TGTGCCAGCAGTTACGGCGGCAGTGAAGAGACCCAGTACTTC

d_gene: NA
j_gene: TRBJ1-3
v_gene: TRBV9
abundance: NA
CDR3aa: CASSSRYGGDGNTIYF
CDR3nt: TGTGCCAGCAGCTCCCGGTACGGAGGGGATGGAAACACCATATATTTT

d_gene: NA
j_gene: TRBJ1-3
v_gene: TRBV10-2
abundance: NA
CDR3aa: CASGPGSNSGNTIYF
CDR3nt: TGCGCCAGCGGGCCGGGGTCCAACTCTGGAAACACCATATATTTT

d_gene: NA
j_gene: TRBJ1-1
v_gene: TRBV27
abundance: NA
CDR3aa: CASRRATDSWNTEAFF
CDR3nt: TGTGCCAGCAGGAGAGCCACGGACAGCTGGAACACTGAAGCTTTCTTT

d_gene: NA
j_gene: TRBJ2-7
v_gene: TRBV19
abundance: NA
CDR3aa: CASTWMGDTYEQYF
CDR3nt: TGTGCCAGTACCTGGATGGGGGACACGTACGAGCAGTACTTC

d_gene: NA
j_gene: TRBJ1-1
v_gene: TRBV7-3
abundance: NA
CDR3aa: CASSLWANRPGEAFF
CDR3nt: TGTGCCAGCAGCTTATGGGCAAACCGTCCTGGTGAAGCTTTCTTT

d_gene: NA
j_gene: TRBJ1-3
v_gene: TRBV29-1
abundance: few
CDR3aa: CSVGADRNTIYF
CDR3nt: TGCAGCGTTGGGGCAGATAGAAACACCATATATTTT

d_gene: TRBD1
j_gene: TRBJ2-2
v_gene: TRBV6-1
abundance: NA
CDR3aa: CASSDQGARLTGELFF
CDR3nt: TGTGCCAGCAGTGATCAGGGGGCGCGATTAACCGGGGAGCTGTTTTTT